This T cell receptor (beta chain) was obtained from a study of response to subunit inactivated influenza vaccine (dated by TCRdb to 2017 to 2018). About the study as a whole: The study used deep quantitative T cell receptor repertoire profiling to track responses to a trivalent subunit inactivated influenza vaccine. Summary of the overall study and its limitations: The authors suggested that each seasonal influenza vaccination may recruit only a limited number of new T cells.

V has 4 bases trimmed and J has 6 bases trimmed; junction bases matching no gene number 8. CDR1 and CDR2, looked up from the germline V gene, are MNHEY and SVGAGI. The cysteine opens and the phenylalanine closes a CDR3 of 15 amino acids. The entry retains the CDR3 DNA only, 45 bases that are in frame from base 1. This clonotype was counted between two and nine times. Its specific antigen is unknown. Per-base quality was not reported, and no clone a single base away is much larger than it. The library came from RT-PCR. The sequencing machine was an Illumina HiSeq 2500. Clones were called with MiXCR by TCRdb after fastp trimmed the public reads at Q25, and only in-frame beta chains were retained. Identical CDR3 proteins give one entry, which carries the most common genes and DNA. This sample comprises 490,000 or so distinct CDR3 sequences, about 7.6% of them detected only once. The ten largest clones represent 13% of the sample.

The source of this sequence is a man aged 50 to 75 who received an inactivated influenza vaccine. Donor details come from another sample of the same person, matched by shared clones. The chain employs TRBV6-5 and TRBJ2-1; 8 bases in the middle match TRBD1. Sequences were derived from PBMCs from blood, sampled about 23 months after vaccination. The nucleotides are TGTGCCAGCAGTTGGACCGGCGGACAGGGCAATGAGCAGTTCTTC. This is translated as CASSWTGGQGNEQFF.